This T cell receptor (beta chain) was retrieved from a study of shared T cell receptors in the human thymus. Germline CDR1 and CDR2: LGHNT and FRNRAP. The ends lost 3 bases at V and 6 bases at J; junction bases unmatched: 3. The CDR3 has 13 residues. The data were produced by immunoSEQ multiplex PCR, yet TCRdb's version contains in-frame clones alone and is incomplete. The sample yields around 730,000 clones, 75% to 90% seen once. These data are also associated with another study on human thymus T cells. That work contributes: Thymus specimens were resections from corrective heart surgery. The authors found apparently biased V and J gene usage in thymic and blood repertoires.

The chain employs TRBV12-5 and TRBJ1-2; TRBD1 agrees at 8 bases. What was sequenced was thymocytes. The TCR originated in a girl under two years old with a congenital heart defect. The chain's CDR3 is CASGFSRGHGYTF. CDR3 bases: TGTGCTAGTGGTTTTTCCAGGGGGCATGGCTACACCTTC.